Each of the 14 T cell receptor beta chains below was sequenced from the same sample in a study of T-cell memory formation after mild COVID-19. One entry per CDR3 protein results from TCRdb running MiXCR on the 5' RACE reads. Among 250,000 to 350,000 distinct CDR3 sequences listed, around 15% were seen once. Sequenced sample: PBMCs or a T cell subset sorted from them (not recorded which). The receptors come from a man in his late teens or twenties who had mild COVID-19 (a few samples of this study predate the infection). Cell type and time point are not known.

This clonotype has only a few counts. The chain carries TRBV5-1 and TRBJ1-5; D is ambiguous. CDR1 is SGHRS and CDR2 is YFSETQ in the germline V gene. The V and J ends lost 0 bases and 9 bases respectively, with 10 bases between them. This CDR3 contains 13 residues. The CDR3 DNA is TGCGCCAGCAGCTTGGCTGGGTCCGGGCCCCAGCATTTT. Translated: CASSLAGSGPQHF.

The sample holds many counts of this clonotype. The rearrangement links TRBV30 to TRBJ2-3, with D perhaps matching TRBD2 (5 bases). Germline assignment: CDR1 GTSNPN and CDR2 SVGIG (reference sequence). The CDR3 length is 17 residues. Trimming left V 0 bases short and J 0 bases short, with 16 bases between. CDR3 DNA sequence: TGTGCCTGGAGTGTTCTCGAGCGGAGCTCTAGCACAGATACGCAGTATTTT. Translating it yields CAWSVLERSSSTDTQYF.

The chain carries TRBV7-9 and TRBJ2-3; 8 nucleotides agree with TRBD1. CDR1 and CDR2 (germline): SEHNR, FQNEAQ (reference sequence). Losses at the gene ends were 2 bases for V and 2 bases for J; bases not matched to a gene: 6. CDR3 size: 16 residues. The CDR3: CASSLSSGGSTDTQYF. As DNA, the CDR3 is TGTGCCAGCAGCTTATCCTCAGGGGGCTCCACAGATACGCAGTATTTT.

The chain carries TRBV5-1 and TRBJ2-4, with D perhaps TRBD2 (6 bases). V was shortened by 0 bases and J by 8 bases, with 6 bases between the two germline ends. Germline V lookup: CDR1 SGHRS, CDR2 YFSETQ. This CDR3 is built from 12 residues. This chain's CDR3 is CASSLGGDIQYF. The CDR3 DNA is TGCGCCAGCAGCTTGGGCGGGGACATTCAGTACTTC. The entire variable domain, with the rest obtained from reference TRBV5-1 and TRBJ2-4, is as follows: KAGVTQTPRYLIKTRGQQVTLSCSPISGHRSVSWYQQTPGQGLQFLFEYFSETQRNKGNFPGRFSGRQFSNSRSEMNVSTLELGDSALYLCASSLGGDIQYFGAGTRLSVL.

The rearrangement uses TRBV7-9 and TRBJ2-3; 8 bases agree with TRBD1. Losses at the gene ends were 5 bases for V and 2 bases for J; bases not matched to a gene: 6. This CDR3 comprises 15 residues. The germline V gene has CDR1 SEHNR and CDR2 FQNEAQ (reference sequence). The CDR3 here is CASSLGQGFTDTQYF. In nucleotides, the CDR3 is TGTGCCAGCAGCCTCGGACAGGGCTTCACAGATACGCAGTATTTT.

The chain carries TRBV29-1 and TRBJ1-2; D might be TRBD1 (6 bases). Germline CDR1 and CDR2: SQVTM and ANQGSEA. Trimming removed 3 bases from V and 2 bases from J, with 7 bases in between. The CDR3 has 12 amino acids. CDR3 nucleotides: TGCAGCGTTGACGGACAGAACTATGGCTACACCTTC. This translates into CSVDGQNYGYTF.

The chain joins TRBV29-1 to TRBJ1-1, with 7 bases lining up with TRBD1. The germline V gene has CDR1 SQVTM and CDR2 ANQGSEA. The CDR3 is 13 residues long. The CDR3 sequence is CSPEQGWDTEAFF. CDR3 bases: TGCAGTCCCGAACAGGGGTGGGACACTGAAGCTTTCTTT.

This clonotype was seen more than once but under ten times. V is TRBV11-2 and J is TRBJ1-1; D is ambiguous. Trimming took off 1 base at V and 3 bases at J, with 9 bases between the two ends. CDR3 size: 14 residues. The germline V gene has CDR1 SGHAT and CDR2 FQNNGV. DNA for the CDR3: TGTGCCAGCAGCTTAGTCCTTAGAGACACTGAAGCTTTCTTT. Amino acids: CASSLVLRDTEAFF.

Note on this clonotype: The junction departs from germline at one end; a sequencing error may be responsible. This chain links TRBV7-7 with TRBJ2-5, with a possible D match to TRBD2 (5 bases). The CDR3 spans 15 residues. Germline CDR1 and CDR2: SSHAT and FNYEAQ (reference sequence). The CDR3 nucleotides are TGTGCTAGCAGCTTAGTAACTGGAGGCCAAGAGACCCAGTACTTC. Translating it yields CASSLVTGGQETQYF.

This clonotype has ten or more counts. V usage is TRBV11-2 and J usage is TRBJ2-3; 9 nucleotides agree with TRBD2. Germline-derived CDR1 and CDR2 are SGHAT and FQNNGV. V lost 5 bases to trimming and J lost 2 bases; unmatched junction nucleotides: 8. CDR3 length: 16 residues. The CDR3 coding sequence is TGTGCCAGCAGCGTAAGCGGGGGGACATCCACAGATACGCAGTATTTT. Residues: CASSVSGGTSTDTQYF.

This clonotype has only a few counts. The chain joins TRBV30 to TRBJ1-5, with 7 bases aligning to TRBD1. This CDR3 comprises 13 residues. Germline lookup yields CDR1 GTSNPN and CDR2 SVGIG (reference sequence). Trimming cost V 1 base and J 6 bases; bases outside gene matches: 3. The CDR3: CAWSGTGGQPQHF. CDR3 coding DNA: TGTGCCTGGAGTGGGACAGGTGGTCAGCCCCAGCATTTT.

The rearrangement joins TRBV12-3 or TRBV12-4 to TRBJ1-4; 10 nucleotides align to TRBD1. J was trimmed by 4 bases and V by 6 bases; bases with no gene match: 5. The CDR3 extends over 15 amino acids. This CDR3 is CASRPGQGGNEKLFF. CDR3 DNA sequence: TGTGCCAGCAGACCCGGACAGGGGGGTAATGAAAAACTGTTTTTT.

This clonotype was seen a few times. The chain employs TRBV5-4 and TRBJ1-4; the match to TRBD1 covers 8 bases. Germline trimming cut 1 base from V and 8 bases from J; bases unmatched to any gene: 10. The V gene's germline CDR1 is SGHNT and CDR2 YYREEE (reference sequence). This CDR3 contains 16 residues. CDR3 protein: CASSLSGGTGREKLFF. The CDR3 nucleotides are TGTGCCAGCAGCTTGTCGGGAGGGACAGGACGCGAAAAACTGTTTTTT. The whole variable domain, filled in from reference TRBV5-4 and TRBJ1-4, reads ETGVTQSPTHLIKTRGQQVTLRCSSQSGHNTVSWYQQALGQGPQFIFQYYREEENGRGNFPPRFSGLQFPNYSSELNVNALELDDSALYLCASSLSGGTGREKLFFGSGTQLSVL.

This chain uses TRBV7-8 with TRBJ1-5, with 8 bases matching TRBD1. The J segment lost 6 bases and the V segment lost 0 bases, leaving 13 bases of the junction unmatched. CDR1 is SGHVS, CDR2 FQNEAQ, per germline. This CDR3 has 18 residues. The DNA for the CDR3 is TGTGCCAGCAGCTTAGCTTCGTTAGCAGGGGGCGCGGGTCAGCCCCAGCATTTT. Translation gives CASSLASLAGGAGQPQHF.